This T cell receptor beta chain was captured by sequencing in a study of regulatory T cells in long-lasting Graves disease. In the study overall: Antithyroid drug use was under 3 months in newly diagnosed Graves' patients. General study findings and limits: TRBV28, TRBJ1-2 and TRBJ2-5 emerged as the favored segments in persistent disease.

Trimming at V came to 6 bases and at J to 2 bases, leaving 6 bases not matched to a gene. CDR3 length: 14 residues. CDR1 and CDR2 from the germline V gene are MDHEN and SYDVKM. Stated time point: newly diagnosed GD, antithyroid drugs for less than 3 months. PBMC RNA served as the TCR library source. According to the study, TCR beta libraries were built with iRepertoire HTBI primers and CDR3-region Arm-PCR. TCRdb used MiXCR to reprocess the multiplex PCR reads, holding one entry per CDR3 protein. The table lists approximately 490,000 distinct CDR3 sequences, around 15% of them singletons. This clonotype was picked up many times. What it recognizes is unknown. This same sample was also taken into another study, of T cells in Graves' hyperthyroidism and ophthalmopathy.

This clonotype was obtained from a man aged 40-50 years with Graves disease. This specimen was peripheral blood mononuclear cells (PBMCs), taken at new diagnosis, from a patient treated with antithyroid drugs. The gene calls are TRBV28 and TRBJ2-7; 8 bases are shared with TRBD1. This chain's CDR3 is CASSRDRITYEQYF. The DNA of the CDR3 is TGTGCCAGCAGCCGGGACAGGATCACCTACGAGCAGTACTTC.